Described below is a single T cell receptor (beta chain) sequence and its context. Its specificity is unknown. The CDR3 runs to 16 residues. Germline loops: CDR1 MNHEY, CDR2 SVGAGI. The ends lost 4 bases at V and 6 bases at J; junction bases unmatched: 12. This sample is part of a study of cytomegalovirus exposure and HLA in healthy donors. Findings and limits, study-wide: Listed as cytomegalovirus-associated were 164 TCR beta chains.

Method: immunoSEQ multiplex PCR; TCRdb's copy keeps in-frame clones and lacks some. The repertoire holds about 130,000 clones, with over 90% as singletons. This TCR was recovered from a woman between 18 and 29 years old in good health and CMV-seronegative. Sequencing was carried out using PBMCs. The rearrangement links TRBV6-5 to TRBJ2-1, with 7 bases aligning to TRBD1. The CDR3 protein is CASSSRYRGKGNEQFF. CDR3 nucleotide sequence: TGTGCCAGCAGTTCACGCTACAGGGGCAAGGGCAATGAGCAGTTCTTC.